This T cell receptor beta chain stems from a study of OX40 agonist ivuxolimab in advanced cancers. As for the study in general: Head and neck, renal cell, melanoma or hepatocellular carcinoma were the cancers that dose-escalation patients had.

A word on this clone: Its target is unknown.

Trimming left V 3 bases short and J 5 bases short, with 15 bases between. Germline V gene lookup returns CDR1 GTSNPN and CDR2 SVGIG (reference sequence). The CDR3 has 14 amino acids. Assay: immunoSEQ multiplex PCR; the TCRdb copy retains only in-frame clones and omits some. The repertoire holds fewer than 45,000 clones, 88% seen once, with roughly 13% in the top ten. Notes on the study in general: Relatively little clonal expansion, among the lowest observed, appeared in partial responders at 0.1-3.0 mg/kg. Expanded clones were, on average, more numerous among CD8+ T cells than CD4+. Antigen specificity remained undetermined for the expanded peripheral T cells.

The V gene is TRBV30, the J gene TRBJ2-3; possibly TRBD2 for D (7 bases). The clonotype originates from an adult with an advanced solid tumor such as melanoma, head and neck, liver or kidney cancer. Sequenced here: CD4+ or CD8+ T cells sorted from blood, sampled in a trial of the OX40 agonist ivuxolimab. The chain's CDR3 is CAWSPLRGGDTQYF. The CDR3 DNA reads as TGTGCCTGGAGCCCATTGAGGGGGGGAGATACGCAGTATTTT.